A selection of T cell receptor beta chains follows, all from one sample in a study of T-cell memory formation after mild COVID-19. MiXCR, run by TCRdb on the 5' RACE reads, gives a single entry per CDR3 protein. The sample holds 200,000 to 300,000 distinct CDR3 sequences, 15% seen once. Sequencing was performed on PBMCs or a T cell subset sorted from them (not recorded which). The receptors derive from an adult woman who had mild COVID-19 (a few samples of this study predate the infection). Cell type and time point are not known. The CDR3 runs from the conserved cysteine through the conserved F or W.

TRBJ2-5 TRBV3-1 CASSRANQGIRTQYF
TRBJ2-4 TRBV6-4 CASSESQVEVSNIQYF
TRBJ2-1 TRBV5-1 CASSLGQQYNEQFF
TRBJ1-5 TRBV7-8 CASSLASRGRQPQHF
TRBJ1-1 TRBV12-3/TRBV12-4 CASSLGTGWSTEAFF
TRBJ1-4 TRBV4-1 CASSQRTGVVNEKLFF
TRBJ1-6 TRBV6-5 CASSYSGAGGSPLHF
TRBJ2-1 TRBV4-3 CASSQSGLAVEQFF
TRBJ2-7 TRBV5-5 CASSPGLAGATYEQYF
TRBJ2-2 TRBV3-1 CASSHMPRGSGELFF
TRBJ2-2 TRBV27 CASSLYAGQGITGELFF
TRBJ2-2 TRBV6-1 CANKKGGSGELFF
TRBJ2-3 TRBV5-1 CASSKDRASSTDTQYF
TRBJ2-5 TRBV7-2 CASSLEAREETQYF
TRBJ1-1 TRBV6-6 CASSYTGQGAVGTEAFF
TRBJ1-1 TRBV18 CASSPEWNTEAFF
TRBJ2-7 TRBV3-1 CASSQDSSAFTYEQYF
TRBJ1-2 TRBV18 CASSPPDIASGYTF
TRBJ2-3 TRBV7-2 CASSIGWTHSTDTQYF
TRBJ2-5 TRBV6-2/TRBV6-3 CASRGTSGLAETQYF
TRBJ1-1 TRBV5-4 CASSPAGGVIEAFF